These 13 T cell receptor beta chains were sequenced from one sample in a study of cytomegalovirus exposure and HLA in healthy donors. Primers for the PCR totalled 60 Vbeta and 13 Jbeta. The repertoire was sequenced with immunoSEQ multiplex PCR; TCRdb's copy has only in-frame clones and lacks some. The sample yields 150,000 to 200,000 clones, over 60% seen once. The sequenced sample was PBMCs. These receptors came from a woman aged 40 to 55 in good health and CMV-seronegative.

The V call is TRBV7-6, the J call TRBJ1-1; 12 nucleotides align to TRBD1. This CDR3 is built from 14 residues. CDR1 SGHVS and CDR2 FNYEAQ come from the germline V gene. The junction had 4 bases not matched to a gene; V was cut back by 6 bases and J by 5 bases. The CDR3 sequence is CASRRDRGQTEAFF. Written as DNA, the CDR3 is TGTGCCAGCAGAAGGGACAGGGGGCAGACTGAAGCTTTCTTT.

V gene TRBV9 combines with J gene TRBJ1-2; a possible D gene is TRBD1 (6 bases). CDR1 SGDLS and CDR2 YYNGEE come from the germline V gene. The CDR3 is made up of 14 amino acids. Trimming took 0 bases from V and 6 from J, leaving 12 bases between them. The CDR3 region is CASSVGRAGDGYTF. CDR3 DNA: TGTGCCAGCAGCGTAGGACGGGCAGGGGATGGCTACACCTTC.

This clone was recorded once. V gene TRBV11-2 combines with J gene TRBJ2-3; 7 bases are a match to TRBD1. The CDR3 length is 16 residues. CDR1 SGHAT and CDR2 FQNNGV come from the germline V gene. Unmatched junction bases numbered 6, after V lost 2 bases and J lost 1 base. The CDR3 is CASSLTTGAGTDTQYF. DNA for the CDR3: TGTGCCAGCAGCTTAACAACAGGGGCTGGCACAGATACGCAGTATTTT.

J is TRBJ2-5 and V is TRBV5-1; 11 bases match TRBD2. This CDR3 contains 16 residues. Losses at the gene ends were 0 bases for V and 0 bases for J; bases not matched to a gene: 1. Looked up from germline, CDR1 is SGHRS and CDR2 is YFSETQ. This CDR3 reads CASSLGGLADQETQYF. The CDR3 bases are TGCGCCAGCAGCTTGGGGGGACTAGCGGACCAAGAGACCCAGTACTTC.

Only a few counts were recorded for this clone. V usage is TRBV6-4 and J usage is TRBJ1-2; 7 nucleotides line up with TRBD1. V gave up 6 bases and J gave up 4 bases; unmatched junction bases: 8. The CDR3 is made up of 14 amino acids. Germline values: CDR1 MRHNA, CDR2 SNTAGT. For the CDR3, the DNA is TGTGCCAGCAGGGGAGACAGGGCTGGCTATGGCTACACCTTC. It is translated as CASRGDRAGYGYTF.

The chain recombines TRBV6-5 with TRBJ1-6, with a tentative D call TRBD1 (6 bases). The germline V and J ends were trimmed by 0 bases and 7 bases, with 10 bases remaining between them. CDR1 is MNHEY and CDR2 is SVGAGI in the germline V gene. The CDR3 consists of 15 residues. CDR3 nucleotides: TGTGCCAGCAGTTACTCGAACCAGGGGAATTCACCCCTCCACTTT. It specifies CASSYSNQGNSPLHF.

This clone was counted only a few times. The CDR3 coding sequence is TGTGCCAGCAGCCAAGGATGGAGGGGTGGAAGCACTGAAGCTTTCTTT. This sequence encodes CASSQGWRGGSTEAFF. The J gene is TRBJ1-1, the V gene TRBV4-2; possibly TRBD1 for D (5 bases). Trimming removed 1 base at V and 4 bases at J, with 16 bases between. This CDR3 contains 16 residues. CDR1 is LGHNA, CDR2 YNFKEQ, per germline.

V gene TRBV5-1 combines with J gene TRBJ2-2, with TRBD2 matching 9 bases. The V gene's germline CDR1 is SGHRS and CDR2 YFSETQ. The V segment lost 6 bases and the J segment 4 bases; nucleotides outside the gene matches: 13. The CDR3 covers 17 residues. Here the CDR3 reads CASTGNVAGASTGELFF. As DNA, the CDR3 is TGCGCCAGCACCGGAAATGTAGCGGGGGCCTCCACCGGGGAGCTGTTTTTT.

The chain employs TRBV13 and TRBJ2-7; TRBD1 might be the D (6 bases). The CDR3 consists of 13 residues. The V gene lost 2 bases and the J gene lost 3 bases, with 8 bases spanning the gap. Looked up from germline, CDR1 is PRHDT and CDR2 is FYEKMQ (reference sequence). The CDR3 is CASSLLRGYEQYF. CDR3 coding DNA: TGTGCCAGCAGCTTACTCAGGGGCTACGAGCAGTACTTC.

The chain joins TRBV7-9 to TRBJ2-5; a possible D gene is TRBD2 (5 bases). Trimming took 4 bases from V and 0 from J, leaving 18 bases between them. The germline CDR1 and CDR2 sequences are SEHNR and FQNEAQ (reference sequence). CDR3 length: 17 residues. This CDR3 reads CASSYLERGRYQETQYF. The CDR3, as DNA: TGTGCCAGCAGCTACCTCGAACGAGGGCGGTACCAAGAGACCCAGTACTTC.

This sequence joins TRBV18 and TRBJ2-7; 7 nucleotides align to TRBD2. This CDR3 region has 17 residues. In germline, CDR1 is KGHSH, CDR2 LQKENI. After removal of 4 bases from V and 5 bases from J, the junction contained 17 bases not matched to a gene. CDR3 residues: CASSLFSGGTGSHEQYF. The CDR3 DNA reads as TGTGCCAGCTCACTATTCTCGGGGGGAACGGGGTCCCACGAGCAGTACTTC.

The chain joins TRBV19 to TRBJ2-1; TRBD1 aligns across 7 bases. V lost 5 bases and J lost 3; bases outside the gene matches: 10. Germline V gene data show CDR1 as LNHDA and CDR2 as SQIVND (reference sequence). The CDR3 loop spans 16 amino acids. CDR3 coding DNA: TGTGCCAGTAGTGTGCAAGGGGGCCTTCTCTACAATGAGCAGTTCTTC. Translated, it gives CASSVQGGLLYNEQFF.

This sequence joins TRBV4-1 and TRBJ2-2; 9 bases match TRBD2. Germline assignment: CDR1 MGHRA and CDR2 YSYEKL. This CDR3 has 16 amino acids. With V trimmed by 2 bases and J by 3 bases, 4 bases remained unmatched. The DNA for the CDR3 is TGCGCCAGCAGCCAATGGACTAGCGCGGACACCGGGGAGCTGTTTTTT. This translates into CASSQWTSADTGELFF.